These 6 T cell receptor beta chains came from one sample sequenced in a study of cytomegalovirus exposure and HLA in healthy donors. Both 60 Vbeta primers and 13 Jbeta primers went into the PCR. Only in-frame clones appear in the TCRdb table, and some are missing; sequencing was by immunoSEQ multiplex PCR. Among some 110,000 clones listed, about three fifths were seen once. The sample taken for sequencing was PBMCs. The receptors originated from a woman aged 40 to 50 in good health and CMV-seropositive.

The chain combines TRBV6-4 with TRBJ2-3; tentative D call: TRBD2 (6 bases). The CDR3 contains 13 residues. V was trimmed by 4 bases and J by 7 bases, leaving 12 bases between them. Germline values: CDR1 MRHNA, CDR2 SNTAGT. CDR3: CASSGSSGNTQYF. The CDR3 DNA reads TGTGCCAGCAGTGGTAGTAGCGGCAATACGCAGTATTTT.

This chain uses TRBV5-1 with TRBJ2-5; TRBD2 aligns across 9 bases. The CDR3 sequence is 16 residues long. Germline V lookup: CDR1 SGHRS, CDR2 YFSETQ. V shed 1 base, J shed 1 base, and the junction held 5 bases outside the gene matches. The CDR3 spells CASSLQPAGGQETQYF. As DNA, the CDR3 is TGCGCCAGCAGCTTGCAGCCAGCGGGAGGCCAAGAGACCCAGTACTTC. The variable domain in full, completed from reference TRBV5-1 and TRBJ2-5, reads KAGVTQTPRYLIKTRGQQVTLSCSPISGHRSVSWYQQTPGQGLQFLFEYFSETQRNKGNFPGRFSGRQFSNSRSEMNVSTLELGDSALYLCASSLQPAGGQETQYFGPGTRLLVL.

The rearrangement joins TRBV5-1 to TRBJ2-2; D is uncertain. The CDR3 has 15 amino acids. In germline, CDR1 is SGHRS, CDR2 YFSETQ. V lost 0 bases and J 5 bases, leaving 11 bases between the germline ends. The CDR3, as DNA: TGCGCCAGCAGCTTGGGCAGGTCTTTGACCGGGGAGCTGTTTTTT. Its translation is CASSLGRSLTGELFF.

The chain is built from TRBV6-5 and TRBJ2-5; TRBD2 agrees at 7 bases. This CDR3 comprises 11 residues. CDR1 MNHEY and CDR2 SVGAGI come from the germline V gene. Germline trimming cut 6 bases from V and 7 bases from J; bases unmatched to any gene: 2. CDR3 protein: CASSSGGTQYF. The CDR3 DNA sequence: TGTGCCAGCAGCTCGGGGGGGACCCAGTACTTC.

CDR3: CSAPTGYGYTF. DNA for the CDR3: TGCAGTGCTCCAACAGGGTATGGCTACACCTTC. This chain links TRBV20-1 with TRBJ1-2, with D tentatively TRBD1 (6 bases). This CDR3 is 11 amino acids long. V was trimmed by 5 bases and J by 5 bases, leaving 9 bases between them. The V gene's germline CDR1 is DFQATT and CDR2 SNEGSKA (reference sequence).

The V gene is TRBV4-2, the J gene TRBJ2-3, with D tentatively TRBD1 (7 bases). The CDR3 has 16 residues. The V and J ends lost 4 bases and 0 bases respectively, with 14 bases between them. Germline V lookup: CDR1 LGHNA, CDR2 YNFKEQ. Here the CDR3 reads CASSRDRDSSTDTQYF. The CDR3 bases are TGTGCCAGCAGCCGAGACAGGGACTCTAGCACAGATACGCAGTATTTT.